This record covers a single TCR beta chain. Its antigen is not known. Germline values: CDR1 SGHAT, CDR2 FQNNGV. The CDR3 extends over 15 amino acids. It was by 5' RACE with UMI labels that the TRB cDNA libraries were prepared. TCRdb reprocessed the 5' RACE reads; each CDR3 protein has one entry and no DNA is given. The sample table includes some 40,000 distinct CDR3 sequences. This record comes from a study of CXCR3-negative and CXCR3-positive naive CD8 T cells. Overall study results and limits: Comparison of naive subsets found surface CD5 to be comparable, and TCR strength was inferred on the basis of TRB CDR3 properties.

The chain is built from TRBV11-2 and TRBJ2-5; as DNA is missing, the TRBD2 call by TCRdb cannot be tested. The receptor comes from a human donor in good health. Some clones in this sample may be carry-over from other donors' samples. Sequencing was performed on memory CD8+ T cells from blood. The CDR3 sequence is CASSLVSRAQETQYF.